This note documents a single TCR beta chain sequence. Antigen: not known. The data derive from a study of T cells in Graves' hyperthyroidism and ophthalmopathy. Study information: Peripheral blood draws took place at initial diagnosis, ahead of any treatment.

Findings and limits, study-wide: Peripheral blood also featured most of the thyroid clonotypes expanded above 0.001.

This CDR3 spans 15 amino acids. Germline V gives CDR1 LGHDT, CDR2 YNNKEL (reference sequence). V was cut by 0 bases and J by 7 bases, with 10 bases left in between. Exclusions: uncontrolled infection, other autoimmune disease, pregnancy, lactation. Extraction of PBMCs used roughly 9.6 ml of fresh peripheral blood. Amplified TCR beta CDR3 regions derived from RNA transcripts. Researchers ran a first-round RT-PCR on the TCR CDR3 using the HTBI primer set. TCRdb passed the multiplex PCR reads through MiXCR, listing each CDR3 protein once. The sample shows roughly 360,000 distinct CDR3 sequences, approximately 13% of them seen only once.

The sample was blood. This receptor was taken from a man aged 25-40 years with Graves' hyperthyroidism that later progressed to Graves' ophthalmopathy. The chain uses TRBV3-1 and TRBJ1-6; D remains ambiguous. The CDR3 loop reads CASSQDAGRNSPLHF. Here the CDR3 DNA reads TGTGCCAGCAGCCAAGATGCCGGCAGGAATTCACCCCTCCACTTT.